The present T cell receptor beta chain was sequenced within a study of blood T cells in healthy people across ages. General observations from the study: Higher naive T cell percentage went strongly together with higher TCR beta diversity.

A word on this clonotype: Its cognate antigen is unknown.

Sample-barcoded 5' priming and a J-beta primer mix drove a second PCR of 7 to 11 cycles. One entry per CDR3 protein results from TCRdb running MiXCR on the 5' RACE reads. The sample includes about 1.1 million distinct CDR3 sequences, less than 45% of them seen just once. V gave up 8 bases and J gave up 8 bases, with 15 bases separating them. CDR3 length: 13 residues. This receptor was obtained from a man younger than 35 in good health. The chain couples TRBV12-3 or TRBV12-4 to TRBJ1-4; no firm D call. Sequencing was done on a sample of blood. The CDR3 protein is CASDGLLGEKLFF. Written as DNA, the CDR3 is TGTGCCAGCGATGGGTTACTAGGGGAAAAACTGTTTTTT.